These 31 T cell receptor beta chains share one sample of origin, sequenced in a study of cytomegalovirus exposure and HLA in healthy donors. This PCR relied on a set of 60 Vbeta primers and 13 Jbeta primers. Method: immunoSEQ multiplex PCR; TCRdb's copy keeps in-frame clones and lacks some. Among about 190,000 clones listed, around 84% were seen once. Sequencing was performed on PBMCs. These receptors originate from a woman aged 45-65 years in good health and CMV-seropositive.

The V and J genes are TRBV4-3 and TRBJ2-2, with D unclear. The CDR3 consists of 15 residues. V was trimmed by 0 bases and J by 6 bases, leaving 11 bases between them. Per the germline V gene, CDR1 is LGHNA and CDR2 is YSLEER. CDR3 coding DNA: TGCGCCAGCAGCCAAGAAAGTAAGAGGTCCGGGGAGCTGTTTTTT. This sequence encodes CASSQESKRSGELFF.

The count of this clone is one. The chain carries TRBV7-9 and TRBJ2-5, with TRBD1 identical over 11 bases. CDR3 length: 17 residues. Germline-derived CDR1 and CDR2 are SEHNR and FQNEAQ (reference sequence). Losses at the gene ends were 5 bases for V and 1 base for J; bases not matched to a gene: 9. The CDR3 here is CASSPGQGAFVQETQYF. CDR3 bases: TGTGCCAGCAGCCCTGGACAGGGGGCTTTCGTCCAAGAGACCCAGTACTTC.

This chain connects TRBV11-3 to TRBJ2-3; 11 bases are a match to TRBD2. V dropped 5 bases and J dropped 2; count of bases not matched to a gene: 6. In germline, CDR1 is SGHNT, CDR2 YENEEA. The CDR3 consists of 16 residues. The CDR3 region is CASSRGTSGATDTQYF. The CDR3 DNA reads TGTGCCAGCAGCCGGGGGACTAGCGGAGCCACAGATACGCAGTATTTT.

The J gene is TRBJ1-5, the V gene TRBV6-5, with D perhaps matching TRBD1 (5 bases). The CDR3 is 13 residues long. Germline V gives CDR1 MNHEY, CDR2 SVGAGI. Trimming pared 6 bases from V and 6 bases from J, leaving 12 bases between. The DNA of the CDR3 is TGTGCCAGCAGGGCCATGGGGGGTCAGCCCCAGCATTTT. Its protein product is CASRAMGGQPQHF.

The CDR3 sequence is CASSESTGIREQYF. The CDR3 nucleotides are TGCGCCAGCAGTGAGTCGACAGGGATACGCGAGCAGTACTTC. The chain links TRBV10-1 to TRBJ2-7, with 7 bases identical to TRBD1. The CDR3 length is 14 residues. The J segment lost 6 bases and the V segment lost 0 bases, leaving 5 bases of the junction unmatched. CDR1 and CDR2 from the germline V gene are WNHNN and SYGVQD (reference sequence).

The chain uses TRBV7-2 and TRBJ2-7, with 10 bases fitting TRBD1. The ends lost 4 bases at V and 3 bases at J; junction bases unmatched: 3. This CDR3 contains 14 residues. Germline values: CDR1 SGHTA, CDR2 FQGNSA. Written as DNA, the CDR3 is TGTGCCAGCAGCTCGGACAGGGGGTACTACGAGCAGTACTTC. Its translation is CASSSDRGYYEQYF.

V is TRBV5-1 and J is TRBJ1-4, with TRBD1 as a possible D gene (6 bases). Germline-derived CDR1 and CDR2 are SGHRS and YFSETQ. V shed 4 bases and J shed 5 bases, with 9 bases lying between them. The length of the CDR3 is 13 residues. The CDR3 protein is CASSIGQNEKLFF. CDR3 sequence (DNA): TGCGCCAGCAGCATCGGACAGAATGAAAAACTGTTTTTT.

The gene calls are TRBV6-5 and TRBJ2-7; possible D gene TRBD1, 6 bases. With 5 bases removed from V and 5 bases from J, the gap between germline ends came to 16 bases. CDR1 and CDR2 from the germline V gene are MNHEY and SVGAGI. This CDR3 is built from 14 residues. The CDR3 is CASSESRDTDEQYF. The CDR3 bases are TGTGCCAGCAGTGAGTCCCGGGACACGGACGAGCAGTACTTC.

V is TRBV28 and J is TRBJ1-2; unclear D gene. Germline V gene data show CDR1 as MDHEN and CDR2 as SYDVKM. Trimming stripped 6 bases from V and 3 bases from J, with 8 bases between. The CDR3 is 12 residues long. CDR3 residues: CASRYGDYGYTF. For the CDR3, the DNA is TGTGCCAGCAGGTACGGAGACTATGGCTACACCTTC.

This chain connects TRBV11-3 to TRBJ2-3; D is possibly TRBD2 (5 bases). CDR1 and CDR2 (germline): SGHNT, YENEEA. Trimming took off 5 bases at V and 0 bases at J, with 12 bases between the two ends. This CDR3 region has 15 residues. CDR3 nucleotides: TGTGCCAGCAGCCCTAGCTTCCCTAGCACAGATACGCAGTATTTT. Its translation: CASSPSFPSTDTQYF.

In its sample, this clone was seen once. CDR3 sequence: CASSGSRSNSEAFF. The CDR3 nucleotides read TGCGCCAGCAGTGGGTCTAGAAGCAATTCTGAAGCTTTCTTT. This sequence joins TRBV5-1 and TRBJ1-1; D is unresolved. Germline V lookup: CDR1 SGHRS, CDR2 YFSETQ. This CDR3 has 14 amino acids. Trimming cost V 5 bases and J 6 bases, with 17 bases left between them.

The chain carries TRBV7-2 and TRBJ1-4; D gene unclear. Germline CDR1 SGHTA, CDR2 FQGNSA. The CDR3 covers 12 residues. V was shortened by 5 bases and J by 2 bases, with 3 bases between the two germline ends. Here the CDR3 DNA reads TGTGCCAGCAGCCAGACTAATGAAAAACTGTTTTTT. The encoded protein is CASSQTNEKLFF.

In this sample, this clone turned up a few times. The V and J genes are TRBV5-8 and TRBJ2-5; 8 bases line up with TRBD2. Germline V gives CDR1 SGHTS, CDR2 YDEGEE. There are 16 residues in the CDR3. V shed 0 bases and J 5 bases; nucleotides not matched to a gene: 9. CDR3 region: CASSLGAGVIQETQYF. CDR3 DNA: TGTGCCAGCAGCTTGGGAGCGGGGGTGATCCAGGAGACCCAGTACTTC. Full variable domain (missing parts from reference TRBV5-8 and TRBJ2-5): EAGVTQSPTHLIKTRGQQATLRCSPISGHTSVYWYQQALGLGLQFLLWYDEGEERNRGNFPPRFSGRQFPNYSSELNVNALELEDSALYLCASSLGAGVIQETQYFGPGTRLLVL.

The rearrangement links TRBV4-3 to TRBJ1-2, with D perhaps TRBD1 (5 bases). CDR1 is LGHNA and CDR2 is YSLEER in the germline V gene. Deletions cut 3 bases from V and 2 bases from J, with 10 bases between. This CDR3 region has 14 residues. DNA for the CDR3: TGCGCCAGCAGCCAGTCACAGGCGAACTATGGCTACACCTTC. The encoded protein is CASSQSQANYGYTF.

V gene TRBV14 combines with J gene TRBJ2-7; D perhaps matches TRBD1 (8 bases). Germline CDR1 and CDR2: SGHDN and FVKESK. The V and J ends lost 6 bases and 5 bases respectively, with 20 bases between them. This CDR3 is 15 amino acids long. As DNA, the CDR3 is TGTGCCAGCAGACCCTTTGGACAGGGAGGGGACGAGCAGTACTTC. It yields the protein CASRPFGQGGDEQYF.

This clone appeared once. The genes are TRBV4-2 and TRBJ2-3; D is undetermined. The CDR3 runs 15 residues. Trimming shortened V by 5 bases and J by 0 bases, and 12 bases separated the two germline ends. Germline CDR1 is LGHNA and CDR2 is YNFKEQ. CDR3 nucleotide sequence: TGTGCCAGCAGCTTGGCCCGCATAAGCACAGATACGCAGTATTTT. It encodes CASSLARISTDTQYF.

The rearrangement links TRBV12-2 to TRBJ2-1; no check of the table's D call, TRBD2, against the DNA was made. TRBV12-2 is designated a pseudogene. The CDR3 extends over 12 amino acids. The CDR3 here is CASRLVSYEQFF. In DNA form, the CDR3 reads TGTGCAAGTCGCTTAGTTAGTTATGAGCAGTTCTTC.

Concerning this clone: A junction boundary mismatches the germline segment, possibly from a read error. The V call is TRBV6-6, the J call TRBJ1-2; D unresolved. This CDR3 comprises 11 residues. CDR1 is MNHNY, CDR2 SVGAGI, per germline (reference sequence). CDR3 sequence (DNA): TGTGCCAGCAGTTACGGAGGTGGCCACACCTTC. This codes for CASSYGGGHTF.

This chain connects TRBV6-5 to TRBJ1-4; the match to TRBD1 covers 7 bases. This CDR3 comprises 14 residues. Losses at the gene ends were 5 bases for V and 7 bases for J; bases not matched to a gene: 7. Germline CDR1 and CDR2: MNHEY and SVGAGI. This CDR3 is CASSDNRGLEKLFF. Here the CDR3 DNA reads TGTGCCAGCAGTGATAACAGGGGACTTGAAAAACTGTTTTTT.

The chain couples TRBV4-1 to TRBJ2-5; weak D call: TRBD1 (6 bases). Germline V gene data show CDR1 as MGHRA and CDR2 as YSYEKL. This CDR3 has 14 residues. Deletions cut 1 base from V and 3 bases from J, with 9 bases between. The CDR3 sequence is CASSQGTAEETQYF. CDR3 coding DNA: TGCGCCAGCAGCCAAGGGACAGCCGAAGAGACCCAGTACTTC.

The rearrangement uses TRBV25-1 and TRBJ1-5; 7 bases align to TRBD1. The CDR3 extends over 15 amino acids. After removal of 4 bases from V and 3 bases from J, the junction contained 6 bases not matched to a gene. The germline V gene encodes CDR1 MGHDK and CDR2 SYGVNS. CDR3 bases: TGTGCCAGCAGTGGTTGGGACAGCCCCAATCAGCCCCAGCATTTT. Translation gives CASSGWDSPNQPQHF.

The genes are TRBV7-2 and TRBJ2-5; a possible D gene is TRBD2 (6 bases). The V gene's germline CDR1 is SGHTA and CDR2 FQGNSA. V was shortened by 2 bases and J by 2 bases, with 12 bases between the two germline ends. The CDR3 spans 15 residues. For the CDR3, the DNA is TGTGCCAGCAGCTTATCACTAGCTCGGCAAGAGACCCAGTACTTC. Its translation is CASSLSLARQETQYF.

The V call is TRBV9, the J call TRBJ2-7; tentatively, D is TRBD1 (6 bases). Germline CDR1 SGDLS, CDR2 YYNGEE. Between the trimmed V and J ends, which lost 3 bases and 3 bases, there was a span of 13 bases. This CDR3 spans 14 amino acids. CDR3 region: CASSGLEGGYEQYF. CDR3 nucleotides: TGTGCCAGCAGCGGCTTAGAAGGGGGCTACGAGCAGTACTTC.

The gene calls are TRBV11-2 and TRBJ1-4, with no clear D. The V end lost 5 bases, the J end lost 0 bases, and 19 bases lay between the germline ends. The CDR3 is 18 residues long. Germline lookup yields CDR1 SGHAT and CDR2 FQNNGV. The CDR3 DNA sequence: TGTGCCAGCAGCCAAGATCCTATTTACAGTGCAACTAATGAAAAACTGTTTTTT. Translated, it gives CASSQDPIYSATNEKLFF. Combining the CDR3 with reference TRBV11-2 and TRBJ1-4 gives the whole variable domain EAGVAQSPRYKIIEKRQSVAFWCNPISGHATLYWYQQILGQGPKLLIQFQNNGVVDDSQLPKDRFSAERLKGVDSTLKIQPAKLEDSAVYLCASSQDPIYSATNEKLFFGSGTQLSVL.

This clone was recorded only once. The CDR3 reads CASSRGRDTGELFF. The CDR3 DNA sequence: TGTGCCAGCAGTCGAGGGCGGGACACCGGGGAGCTGTTTTTT. The V call is TRBV6-6, the J call TRBJ2-2; tentative D call: TRBD2 (5 bases). This CDR3 is built from 14 residues. Germline assignment: CDR1 MNHNY and CDR2 SVGAGI (reference sequence). Between the trimmed V and J ends, which lost 5 bases and 3 bases, there was a span of 10 bases.

This clone came up a few times. J is TRBJ1-1 and V is TRBV18; tentative D call: TRBD1 (5 bases). The V end was cut by 3 bases, the J end by 1 base, with 6 bases between. CDR3 length: 13 amino acids. Germline V gene lookup returns CDR1 KGHSH and CDR2 LQKENI. The CDR3 sequence is CASSPGGNTEAFF. For the CDR3, the DNA is TGTGCCAGCTCACCGGGGGGGAACACTGAAGCTTTCTTT.

This sequence joins TRBV7-2 and TRBJ2-1; D unresolved. The ends were cut back, 4 bases at V and 9 bases at J, with 10 bases in the middle. CDR1 and CDR2 (germline): SGHTA, FQGNSA. This CDR3 has 12 residues. CDR3 protein: CASSSPGPEQFF. CDR3 DNA sequence: TGTGCCAGCAGCTCTCCGGGTCCTGAGCAGTTCTTC.

The sample holds one count of this clone. V usage is TRBV28 and J usage is TRBJ1-1; D is undetermined. V shed 5 bases and J shed 1 base, with 8 bases lying between them. The CDR3 has 13 amino acids. Looked up from germline, CDR1 is MDHEN and CDR2 is SYDVKM. For the CDR3, the DNA is TGTGCCAGCAGTCCGAGCAAGAACACTGAAGCTTTCTTT. This gives the protein CASSPSKNTEAFF. Variable domain in full (rest from reference TRBV28 and TRBJ1-1): DVKVTQSSRYLVKRTGEKVFLECVQDMDHENMFWYRQDPGLGLRLIYFSYDVKMKEKGDIPEGYSVSREKKERFSLILESASTNQTSMYLCASSPSKNTEAFFGQGTRLTVV.

The chain has TRBV15 and TRBJ2-5; maybe TRBD2 (6 bases). CDR1 is LNHNV and CDR2 is YYDKDF in the germline V gene (reference sequence). This CDR3 is 15 amino acids long. Trimming removed 1 base at V and 4 bases at J, with 13 bases between. The CDR3 nucleotides are TGTGCCACCAGCAGAGGGCTGAGCGGGCTAGAGACCCAGTACTTC. This encodes CATSRGLSGLETQYF.

V gene TRBV7-9 combines with J gene TRBJ1-6, with D maybe TRBD1 (5 bases). Trimming removed 0 bases at V and 10 bases at J, with 10 bases between. CDR1 and CDR2 (germline): SEHNR, FQNEAQ (reference sequence). CDR3 length equals 14 residues. The CDR3 reads CASSLAGGNSPLHF. The CDR3 region has the DNA TGTGCCAGCAGCTTAGCCGGGGGGAACTCACCCCTCCACTTT.

The gene calls are TRBV5-1 and TRBJ2-3; D not certain. This CDR3 is 15 amino acids long. Trimming left V 2 bases short and J 4 bases short, with 14 bases between. Germline V lookup: CDR1 SGHRS, CDR2 YFSETQ. CDR3 loop: CASSLDGYTSDTQYF. In DNA form, the CDR3 reads TGCGCCAGCAGCTTAGACGGGTATACCTCAGATACGCAGTATTTT.